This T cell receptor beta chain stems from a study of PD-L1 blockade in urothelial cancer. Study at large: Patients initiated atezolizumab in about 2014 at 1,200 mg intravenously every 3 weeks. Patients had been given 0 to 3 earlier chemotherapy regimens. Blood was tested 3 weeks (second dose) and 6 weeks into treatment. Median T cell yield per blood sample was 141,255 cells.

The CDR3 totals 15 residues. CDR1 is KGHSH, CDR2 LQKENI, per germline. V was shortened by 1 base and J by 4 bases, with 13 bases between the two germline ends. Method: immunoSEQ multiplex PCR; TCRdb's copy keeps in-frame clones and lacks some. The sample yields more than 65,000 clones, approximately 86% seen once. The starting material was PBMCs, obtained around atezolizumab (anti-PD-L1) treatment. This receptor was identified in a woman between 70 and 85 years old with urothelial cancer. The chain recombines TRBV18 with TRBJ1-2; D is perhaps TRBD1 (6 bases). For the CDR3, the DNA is TGTGCCAGCTCACCACGGACAGAGAGCGCCTATGGCTACACCTTC. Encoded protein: CASSPRTESAYGYTF.